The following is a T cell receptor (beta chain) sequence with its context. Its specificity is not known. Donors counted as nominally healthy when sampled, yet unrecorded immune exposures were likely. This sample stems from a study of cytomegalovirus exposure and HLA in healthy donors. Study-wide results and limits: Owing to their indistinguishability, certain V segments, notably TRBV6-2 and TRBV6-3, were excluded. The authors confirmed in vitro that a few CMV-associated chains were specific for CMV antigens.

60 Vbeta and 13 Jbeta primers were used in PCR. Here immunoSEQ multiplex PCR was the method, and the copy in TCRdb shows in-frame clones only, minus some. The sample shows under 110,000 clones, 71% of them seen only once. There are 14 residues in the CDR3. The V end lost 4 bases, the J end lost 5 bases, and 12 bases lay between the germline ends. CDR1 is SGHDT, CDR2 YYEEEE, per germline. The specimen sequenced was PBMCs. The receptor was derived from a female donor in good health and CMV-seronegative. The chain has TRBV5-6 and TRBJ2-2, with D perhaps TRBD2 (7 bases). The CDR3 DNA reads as TGTGCCAGCAGCCTCAGGGGAGGGACCGGGGAGCTGTTTTTT. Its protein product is CASSLRGGTGELFF.